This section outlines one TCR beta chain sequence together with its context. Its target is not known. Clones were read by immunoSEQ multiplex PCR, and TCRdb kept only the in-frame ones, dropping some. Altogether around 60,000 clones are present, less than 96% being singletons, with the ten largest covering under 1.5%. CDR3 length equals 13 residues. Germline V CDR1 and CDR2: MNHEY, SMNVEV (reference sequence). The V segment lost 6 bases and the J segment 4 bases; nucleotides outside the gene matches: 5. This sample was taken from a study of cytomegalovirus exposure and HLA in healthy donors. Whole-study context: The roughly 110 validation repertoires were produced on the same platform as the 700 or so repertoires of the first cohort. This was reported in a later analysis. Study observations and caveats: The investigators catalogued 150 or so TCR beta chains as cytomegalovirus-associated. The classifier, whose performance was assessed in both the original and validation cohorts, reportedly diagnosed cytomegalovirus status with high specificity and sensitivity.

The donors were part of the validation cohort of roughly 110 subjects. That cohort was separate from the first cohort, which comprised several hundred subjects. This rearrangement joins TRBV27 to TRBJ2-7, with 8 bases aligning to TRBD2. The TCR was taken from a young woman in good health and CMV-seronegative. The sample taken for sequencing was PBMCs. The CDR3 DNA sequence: TGTGCCAGCAGGGTGTCGGGAGGGTACGAGCAGTACTTC. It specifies CASRVSGGYEQYF.